This entry describes one T cell receptor (beta chain). V lost 3 bases and J lost 5, with 13 bases in between. This CDR3 has 13 residues. CDR1 and CDR2 (germline): DFQATT, SNEGSKA (reference sequence). The data originate from a study of blood T cells in healthy people across ages. For the second PCR, which ran for about 7 to 12 cycles, a sample-barcoded 5' primer and a J-beta primer mix were used. Via MiXCR, TCRdb re-called the 5' RACE reads, giving one row per CDR3 protein. The repertoire holds some 1 million distinct CDR3 sequences, with under 45% as singletons. This TCR was recovered from a woman aged 60-70 years in good health. V gene TRBV20-1 combines with J gene TRBJ2-5, with D possibly TRBD2 on 6 matching bases. Source material: blood. CDR3 residues: CSARPTSRETQYF. The CDR3, as DNA: TGCAGTGCTAGGCCCACTAGCCGCGAGACCCAGTACTTC.